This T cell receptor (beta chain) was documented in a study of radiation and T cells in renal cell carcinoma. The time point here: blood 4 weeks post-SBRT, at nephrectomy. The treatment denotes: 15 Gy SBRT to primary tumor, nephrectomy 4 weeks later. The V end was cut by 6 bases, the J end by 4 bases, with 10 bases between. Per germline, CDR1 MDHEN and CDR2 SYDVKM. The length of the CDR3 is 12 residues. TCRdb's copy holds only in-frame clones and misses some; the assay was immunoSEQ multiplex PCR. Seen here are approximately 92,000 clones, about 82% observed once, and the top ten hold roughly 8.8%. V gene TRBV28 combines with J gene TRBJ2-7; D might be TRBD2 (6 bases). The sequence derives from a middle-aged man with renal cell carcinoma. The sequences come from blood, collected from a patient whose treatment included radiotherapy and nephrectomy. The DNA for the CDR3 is TGTGCCAGCAGGGACTACTCTTACGAGCAGTACTTC. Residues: CASRDYSYEQYF.